What follows are 2 T cell receptor beta chains derived from one specimen sequenced in a study of T cell responses to AZD1222 COVID-19 vaccine. Assay used: immunoSEQ multiplex PCR; TCRdb lists only in-frame clones, some missing. The sample consists of over 100,000 clones, approximately 87% of them appearing once. The sequencing here drew on peripheral blood, taken 28 days after the second AZD1222 dose. All receptors come from an adult who received the AZD1222 COVID-19 vaccine.

This clone was counted once. V is TRBV12-3 or TRBV12-4 and J is TRBJ2-1, with 9 bases fitting TRBD2. V lost 10 bases and J lost 7; bases outside the gene matches: 8. The CDR3 is 13 residues long. The CDR3 nucleotides are TGTGCCATGGGGCGGGGGGGCCCGAATGAGCAGTTCTTC. Translating gives CAMGRGGPNEQFF.

The chain joins TRBV30 to TRBJ2-7; D is uncertain. Trimming pared 2 bases from V and 2 bases from J, leaving 19 bases between. The CDR3 has 16 amino acids. Germline V gene sequence: CDR1 GTSNPN, CDR2 SVGIG (reference sequence). This CDR3 is CAWSHPGRIETYEQYF. In DNA form, the CDR3 reads TGTGCCTGGAGTCACCCGGGTAGGATCGAAACCTACGAGCAGTACTTC.